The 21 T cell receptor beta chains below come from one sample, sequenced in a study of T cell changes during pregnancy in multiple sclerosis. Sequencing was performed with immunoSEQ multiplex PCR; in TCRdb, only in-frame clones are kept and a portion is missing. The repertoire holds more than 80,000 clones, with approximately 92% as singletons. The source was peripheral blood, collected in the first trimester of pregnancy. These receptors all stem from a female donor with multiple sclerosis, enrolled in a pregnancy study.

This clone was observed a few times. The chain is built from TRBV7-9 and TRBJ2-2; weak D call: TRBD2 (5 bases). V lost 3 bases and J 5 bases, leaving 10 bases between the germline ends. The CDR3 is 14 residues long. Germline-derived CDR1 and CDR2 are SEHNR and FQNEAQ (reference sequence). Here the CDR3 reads CASSFIASTGELFF. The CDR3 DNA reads TGTGCCAGCAGCTTTATAGCGTCAACCGGGGAGCTGTTTTTT.

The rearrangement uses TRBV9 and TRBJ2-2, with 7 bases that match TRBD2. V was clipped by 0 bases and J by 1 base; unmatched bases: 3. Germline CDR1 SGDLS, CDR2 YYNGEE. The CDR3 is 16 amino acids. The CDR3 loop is CASSVEASGNTGELFF. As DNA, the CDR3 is TGTGCCAGCAGCGTAGAAGCTAGCGGGAACACCGGGGAGCTGTTTTTT.

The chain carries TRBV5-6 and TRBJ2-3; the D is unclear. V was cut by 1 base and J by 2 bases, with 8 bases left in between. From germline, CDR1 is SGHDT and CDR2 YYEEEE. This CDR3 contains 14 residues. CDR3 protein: CASSLSVSTDTQYF. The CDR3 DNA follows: TGTGCCAGCAGCTTGTCAGTTTCCACAGATACGCAGTATTTT.

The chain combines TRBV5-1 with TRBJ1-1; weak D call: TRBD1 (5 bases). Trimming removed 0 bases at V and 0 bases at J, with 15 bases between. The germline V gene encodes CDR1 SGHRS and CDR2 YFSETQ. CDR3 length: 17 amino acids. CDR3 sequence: CASSLEAMAGMNTEAFF. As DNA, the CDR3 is TGCGCCAGCAGCTTGGAGGCGATGGCAGGGATGAACACTGAAGCTTTCTTT.

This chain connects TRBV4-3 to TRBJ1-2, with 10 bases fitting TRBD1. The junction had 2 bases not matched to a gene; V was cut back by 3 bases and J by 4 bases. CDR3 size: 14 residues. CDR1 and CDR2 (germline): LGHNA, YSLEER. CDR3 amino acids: CASSQTGGVYGYTF. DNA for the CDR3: TGCGCCAGCAGCCAGACAGGGGGCGTCTATGGCTACACCTTC.

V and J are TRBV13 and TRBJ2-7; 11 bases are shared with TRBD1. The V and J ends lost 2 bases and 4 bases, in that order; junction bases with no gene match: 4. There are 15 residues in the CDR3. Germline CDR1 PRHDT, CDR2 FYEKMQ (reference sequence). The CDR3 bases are TGTGCCAGCAGCTTATGGACAGGGGGCCTTTACGAGCAGTACTTC. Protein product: CASSLWTGGLYEQYF.

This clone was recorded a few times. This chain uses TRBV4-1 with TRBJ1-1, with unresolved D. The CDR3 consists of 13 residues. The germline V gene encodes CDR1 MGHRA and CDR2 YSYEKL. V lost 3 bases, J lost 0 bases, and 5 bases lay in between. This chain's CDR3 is CASSQAMNTEAFF. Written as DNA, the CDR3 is TGCGCCAGCAGCCAGGCCATGAACACTGAAGCTTTCTTT.

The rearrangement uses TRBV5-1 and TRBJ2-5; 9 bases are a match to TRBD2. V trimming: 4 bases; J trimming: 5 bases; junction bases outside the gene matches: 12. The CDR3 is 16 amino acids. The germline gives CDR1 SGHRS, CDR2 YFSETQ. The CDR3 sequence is CASSQEGGLAGETQYF. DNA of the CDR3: TGCGCCAGCAGCCAGGAAGGGGGACTAGCCGGGGAGACCCAGTACTTC.

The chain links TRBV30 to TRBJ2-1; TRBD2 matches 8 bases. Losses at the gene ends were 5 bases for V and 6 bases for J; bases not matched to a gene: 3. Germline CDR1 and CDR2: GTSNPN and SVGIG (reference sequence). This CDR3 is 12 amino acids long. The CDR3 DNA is TGTGCCTGGGGTCGGGGGGGCAATGAGCAGTTCTTC. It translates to CAWGRGGNEQFF.

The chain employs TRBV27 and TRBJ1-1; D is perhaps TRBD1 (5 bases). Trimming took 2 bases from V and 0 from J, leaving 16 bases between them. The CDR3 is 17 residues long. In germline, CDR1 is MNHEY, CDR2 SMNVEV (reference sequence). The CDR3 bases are TGTGCCAGCAGTTTAAGCAGGGCCCACTTCATGAACACTGAAGCTTTCTTT. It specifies CASSLSRAHFMNTEAFF.

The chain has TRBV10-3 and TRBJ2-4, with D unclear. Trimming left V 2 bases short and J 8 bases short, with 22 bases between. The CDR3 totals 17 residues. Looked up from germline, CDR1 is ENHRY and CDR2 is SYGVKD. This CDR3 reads CAISEVTFPILVDIQYF. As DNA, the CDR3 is TGTGCCATCAGTGAGGTCACCTTCCCCATCTTAGTGGACATTCAGTACTTC.

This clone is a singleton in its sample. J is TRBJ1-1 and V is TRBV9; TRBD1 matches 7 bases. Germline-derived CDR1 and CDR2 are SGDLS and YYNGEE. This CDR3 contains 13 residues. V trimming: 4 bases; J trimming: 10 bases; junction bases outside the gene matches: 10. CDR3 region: CASSLGQNQRAFF. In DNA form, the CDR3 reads TGTGCCAGCAGCTTGGGACAGAATCAAAGAGCTTTCTTT.

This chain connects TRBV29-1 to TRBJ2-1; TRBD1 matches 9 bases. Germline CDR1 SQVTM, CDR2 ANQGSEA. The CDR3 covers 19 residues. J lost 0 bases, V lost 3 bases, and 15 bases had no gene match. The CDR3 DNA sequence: TGCAGCGTTGATAGGATGGACAGGGGTAAATTTCTCTCCTACAATGAGCAGTTCTTC. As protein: CSVDRMDRGKFLSYNEQFF.

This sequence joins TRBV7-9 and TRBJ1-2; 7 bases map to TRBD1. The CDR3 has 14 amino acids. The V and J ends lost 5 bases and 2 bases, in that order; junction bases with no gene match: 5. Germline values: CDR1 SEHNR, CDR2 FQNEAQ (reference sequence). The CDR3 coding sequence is TGTGCCAGCAGCCCCGACAGGGTAAACTATGGCTACACCTTC. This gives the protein CASSPDRVNYGYTF.

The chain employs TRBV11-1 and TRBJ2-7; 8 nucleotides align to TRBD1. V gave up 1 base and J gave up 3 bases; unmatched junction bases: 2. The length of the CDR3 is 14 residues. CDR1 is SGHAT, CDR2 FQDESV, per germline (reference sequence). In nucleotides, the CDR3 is TGTGCCAGCAGCTTAGTGGGGACAGGCTACGAGCAGTACTTC. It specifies CASSLVGTGYEQYF.

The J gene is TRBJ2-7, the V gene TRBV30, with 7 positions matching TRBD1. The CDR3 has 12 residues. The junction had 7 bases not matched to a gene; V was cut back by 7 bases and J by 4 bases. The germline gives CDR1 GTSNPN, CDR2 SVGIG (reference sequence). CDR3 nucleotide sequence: TGTGCCTACAGGGGTCTGAGGTACGAGCAGTACTTC. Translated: CAYRGLRYEQYF.

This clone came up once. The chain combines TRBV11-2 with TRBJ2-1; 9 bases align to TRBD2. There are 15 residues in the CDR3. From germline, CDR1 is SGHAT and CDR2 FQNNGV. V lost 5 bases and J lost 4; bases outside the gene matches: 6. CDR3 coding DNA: TGTGCCAGCAGCCCAGCGGGAGGCCTATACAATGAGCAGTTCTTC. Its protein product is CASSPAGGLYNEQFF. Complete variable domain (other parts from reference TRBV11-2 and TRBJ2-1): EAGVAQSPRYKIIEKRQSVAFWCNPISGHATLYWYQQILGQGPKLLIQFQNNGVVDDSQLPKDRFSAERLKGVDSTLKIQPAKLEDSAVYLCASSPAGGLYNEQFFGPGTRLTVL.

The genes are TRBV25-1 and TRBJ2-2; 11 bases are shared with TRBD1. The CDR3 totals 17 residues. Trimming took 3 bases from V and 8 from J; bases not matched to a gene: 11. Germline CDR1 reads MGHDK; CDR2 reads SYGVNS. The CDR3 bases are TGTGCCAGCAGTGACCTCGGGACAGGGGGTAGGAGAGGGGAGCTGTTTTTT. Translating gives CASSDLGTGGRRGELFF.

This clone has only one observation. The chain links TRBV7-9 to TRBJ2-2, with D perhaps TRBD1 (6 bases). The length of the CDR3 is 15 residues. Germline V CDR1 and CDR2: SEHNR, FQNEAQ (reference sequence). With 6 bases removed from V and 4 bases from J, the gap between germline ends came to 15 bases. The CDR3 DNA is TGTGCCAGCAGTCCCTCTCTCAGGGGCACCGGGGAGCTGTTTTTT. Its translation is CASSPSLRGTGELFF.

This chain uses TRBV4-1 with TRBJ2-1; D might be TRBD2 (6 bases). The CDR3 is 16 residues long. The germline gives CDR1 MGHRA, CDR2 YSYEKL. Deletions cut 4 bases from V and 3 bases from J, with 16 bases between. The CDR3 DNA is TGCGCCAGCAGCCGCACCGCCGGGACTGACTACAATGAGCAGTTCTTC. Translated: CASSRTAGTDYNEQFF.

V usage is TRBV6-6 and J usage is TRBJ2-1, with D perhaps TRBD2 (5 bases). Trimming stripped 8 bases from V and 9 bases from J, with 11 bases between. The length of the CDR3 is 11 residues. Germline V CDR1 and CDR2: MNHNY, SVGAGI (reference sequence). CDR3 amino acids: CASVREGEQFF. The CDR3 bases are TGTGCCAGCGTTCGGGAAGGTGAGCAGTTCTTC.